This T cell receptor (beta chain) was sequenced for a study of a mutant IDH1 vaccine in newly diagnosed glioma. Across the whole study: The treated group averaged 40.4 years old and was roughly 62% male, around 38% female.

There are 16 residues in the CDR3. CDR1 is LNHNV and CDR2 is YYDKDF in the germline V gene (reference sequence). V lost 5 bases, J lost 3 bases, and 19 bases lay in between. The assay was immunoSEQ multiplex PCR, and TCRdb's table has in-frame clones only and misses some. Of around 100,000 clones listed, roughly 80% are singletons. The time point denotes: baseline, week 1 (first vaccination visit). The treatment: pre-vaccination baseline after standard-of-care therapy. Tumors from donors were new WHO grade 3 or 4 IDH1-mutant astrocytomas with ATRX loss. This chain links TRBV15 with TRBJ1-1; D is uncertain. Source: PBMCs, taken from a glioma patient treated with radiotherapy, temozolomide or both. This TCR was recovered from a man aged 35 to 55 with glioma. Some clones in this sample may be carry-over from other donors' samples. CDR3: CATSPPARDGYTEAFF. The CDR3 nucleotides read TGTGCCACCAGCCCTCCGGCGCGTGACGGGTACACTGAAGCTTTCTTT. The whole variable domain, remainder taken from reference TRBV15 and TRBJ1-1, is DAMVIQNPRYQVTQFGKPVTLSCSQTLNHNVMYWYQQKSSQAPKLLFHYYDKDFNNEADTPDNFQSRRPNTSFCFLDIRSPGLGDTAMYLCATSPPARDGYTEAFFGQGTRLTVV.